Listed below are T cell receptor beta chains from one sample, sequenced in a study of cytomegalovirus exposure and HLA in healthy donors. Clones were read by immunoSEQ multiplex PCR, and TCRdb kept only the in-frame ones, dropping some. The sample carries about 280,000 clones, about 87% recorded once. The material sequenced was PBMCs. The receptors originated from a woman younger than 30 in good health and CMV-seronegative. Both conserved end residues are part of each CDR3. The order of the fields is D gene, clone size, V gene, J gene, CDR3 DNA, CDR3 protein. D genes are given only for firm matches. Size tells how often a clone was seen (once, few, many) or the class of an expanded clone, and some rows leave it out.

TRBD1,once,TRBV9,TRBJ2-7,TGTGCCAGCAGCGTAGCTGGGACAGGGGCCTACGAGCAGTACTTC,CASSVAGTGAYEQYF
.,.,TRBV11-3,TRBJ2-7,TGTGCCAGCAGCTTAGGTGGTAGCTCCTACGAGCAGTACTTC,CASSLGGSSYEQYF
TRBD1,.,TRBV30,TRBJ1-3,TGTGCCTGGAGTGTAATACAGGGGGGAAACACCATATATTTT,CAWSVIQGGNTIYF
.,.,TRBV27,TRBJ1-6,TGTGCCAGCACCCCAACGGCGGGTAATTCACCCCTCCACTTT,CASTPTAGNSPLHF
.,.,TRBV7-2,TRBJ1-6,TGTGCCAGCAGCCCTCGACAGAACCCTGGGATTTCACCCCTCCACTTT,CASSPRQNPGISPLHF
TRBD1,.,TRBV7-3,TRBJ2-2,TGTGCCAGCAGCCCAAAGGGGACAGGGTCCGGGGAGCTGTTTTTT,CASSPKGTGSGELFF
.,.,TRBV11-1,TRBJ1-2,TGTGCCAGCAGGGGGGCTCCTAACTATGGCTACACCTTC,CASRGAPNYGYTF
.,.,TRBV18,TRBJ2-5,TGTGCCAGCTCACCGGCACTACCCGACTTGGGAGAGACCCAGTACTTC,CASSPALPDLGETQYF
.,.,TRBV7-8,TRBJ2-7,TGTGCCAGCAGCTTTCTGTTGGCCGCAGGGGTCGGCGACGAGCAGTACTTC,CASSFLLAAGVGDEQYF
.,.,TRBV6-1,TRBJ1-1,TGTGCCAGCAGTGAAGCGGGGGTCTTGGGGGGGACTGAAGCTTTCTTT,CASSEAGVLGGTEAFF
.,.,TRBV2,TRBJ2-5,TGTGCCAGCAGTGAATTGGGGGGCCAAGAGACCCAGTACTTC,CASSELGGQETQYF
.,.,TRBV7-9,TRBJ1-3,TGTGCCAGCAGGTCTACAGTTGGAAACACCATATATTTT,CASRSTVGNTIYF
TRBD1,.,TRBV2,TRBJ1-5,TGTGCCAGCAGTTCTCGATTTAGGACAGGGGGCCGTGGTCAGCCCCAGCATTTT,CASSSRFRTGGRGQPQHF
.,.,TRBV5-6,TRBJ1-4,TGTGCCAGCAGCCGGGGGAGGGGAACTGAAAAACTGTTTTTT,CASSRGRGTEKLFF
.,.,TRBV19,TRBJ2-1,TGTGCCAGTAGACGCAGGGGCGGTATCGACAATGAGCAGTTCTTC,CASRRRGGIDNEQFF
TRBD1,.,TRBV27,TRBJ1-4,TGTGCCAGCAGTTTATTAAGGGACAGGTTTGAAAAACTGTTTTTT,CASSLLRDRFEKLFF
TRBD2,.,TRBV6-5,TRBJ2-7,TGTGCCAGCAGCGGAGCGGGGGGAACCTACGAGCAGTACTTC,CASSGAGGTYEQYF
.,.,TRBV6-1,TRBJ1-2,TGTGCCAGCACTATACTACAGGGTAACTATGGCTACACCTTC,CASTILQGNYGYTF
TRBD1,.,TRBV2,TRBJ2-7,TGTGCCAGCAAAGCGGGACAGGGGTCCTACGAGCAGTACTTC,CASKAGQGSYEQYF
TRBD1,once,TRBV11-2,TRBJ1-1,TGTGCCAGCAGCTCCTCCGACAGGGGGAACACTGAAGCTTTCTTT,CASSSSDRGNTEAFF
.,.,TRBV5-1,TRBJ1-2,TGCGCCAGCAGCTACGCAGGGACAACGAACTATGGCTACACCTTC,CASSYAGTTNYGYTF
TRBD1,.,TRBV5-6,TRBJ1-1,TGTGCCAGCAGCAACAGGGGATGGAGCACTGAAGCTTTCTTT,CASSNRGWSTEAFF
TRBD1,.,TRBV4-1,TRBJ2-3,TGCGCCAGCAGCGACGACAGGGGGCCGGTGAGCACAGATACGCAGTATTTT,CASSDDRGPVSTDTQYF
.,.,TRBV7-9,TRBJ1-5,TGTGCCAGCAGCCAGGACAGTGGTCGTCAGCCCCAGCATTTT,CASSQDSGRQPQHF
.,.,TRBV10-3,TRBJ2-7,TGTGCCATCAGTGTGGGGGGGCTAGAGCAGTACTTC,CAISVGGLEQYF
.,.,TRBV6-1,TRBJ2-7,TGTGCCAGCAGGCTACAGGTTCCTCCTTACGAGCAGTACTTC,CASRLQVPPYEQYF
.,.,TRBV6-5,TRBJ1-1,TGTGCCAGCAGTTCGAGGAACACTGAAGCTTTCTTT,CASSSRNTEAFF
.,.,TRBV18,TRBJ1-2,TGTGCCACCACCCGGGACAATCTCTATGGCTACACCTTC,CATTRDNLYGYTF
TRBD2,.,TRBV19,TRBJ2-1,TGTGCCAGTATCCTAGCGGGGGACTCCTCCAATGAGCAGTTCTTC,CASILAGDSSNEQFF
TRBD1,.,TRBV19,TRBJ1-1,TGTGCCAGTAGTTGGGACAGGAACACTGAAGCTTTCTTT,CASSWDRNTEAFF
.,.,TRBV5-6,TRBJ1-2,TGTGCCAGCAGGTTACGAGGAAACGATGACTATGGCTACACCTTC,CASRLRGNDDYGYTF
.,.,TRBV2,TRBJ2-6,TGTGCCAGCAGTGAAGAATGGGTCACTATTAGCTCTGGGGCCAACGTCCTGACTTTC,CASSEEWVTISSGANVLTF
.,.,TRBV18,TRBJ2-7,TGTGCCAGCTCAAGTATTGGGTCGGGTGCCGACGAGCAGTACTTC,CASSSIGSGADEQYF
.,.,TRBV9,TRBJ2-5,TGTGCCAGCAGCGTAGAGGGGGGGGCCCAAGAGACCCAGTACTTC,CASSVEGGAQETQYF
.,.,TRBV19,TRBJ2-7,TGTGCCAGTAGTATTACAGGGTCCTCCTACGAGCAGTACTTC,CASSITGSSYEQYF
.,.,TRBV9,TRBJ2-2,TGTGCCAGCAGCGTGGCTAGCGCCGGGGAGCTGTTTTTT,CASSVASAGELFF
.,.,TRBV10-3,TRBJ1-5,TGTGCCATCAGTGAGTCCGCAGTTAGCAATCAGCCCCAGCATTTT,CAISESAVSNQPQHF
.,.,TRBV21-1,TRBJ2-7,TGTGCCAGCAGCAGGGACCGACAGGGTGCGACGACGATGAACTACGAGCAGTACTTC,CASSRDRQGATTMNYEQYF
.,.,TRBV11-2,TRBJ1-2,TGTGCCAGCAGCTTGGACAGTCCCCTTTATGGCTACACCTTC,CASSLDSPLYGYTF
.,.,TRBV9,TRBJ2-1,TGTGCCAGCAGCGTAGGAGTAACCTCCTACAATGAGCAGTTCTTC,CASSVGVTSYNEQFF
.,.,TRBV7-9,TRBJ1-2,TGTGCCAGCAGCTTCGACACAGTCCAAGGCTACACCTTC,CASSFDTVQGYTF
TRBD1,.,TRBV25-1,TRBJ1-3,TGTGCCAGCAGTGGGGGCCCGGGGACAGTCAACACCATATATTTT,CASSGGPGTVNTIYF
.,few,TRBV7-9,TRBJ1-1,TGTGCCAGCAGCTTATCTGTTTTTCGGAGTACTGAAGCTTTCTTT,CASSLSVFRSTEAFF
.,once,TRBV9,TRBJ2-7,TGTGCCAGCAGTTCAGGGGACGGGGCCTACGAGCAGTACTTC,CASSSGDGAYEQYF
.,.,TRBV6-6,TRBJ1-5,TGTGCCAGCAGTTACCCGGGCGGGATTCAGCCCCAGCATTTT,CASSYPGGIQPQHF
.,.,TRBV2,TRBJ1-2,TGTGCCAGCGGAGGGACTGGATATGGCTACACCTTC,CASGGTGYGYTF
.,.,TRBV7-9,TRBJ1-6,TGTGCCAGCAGTATAACACAGAACAATTCACCCCTCCACTTT,CASSITQNNSPLHF
.,.,TRBV7-3,TRBJ2-7,TGTGCCAGCAGCTTAGACGACAGGCCAGACTACGAGCAGTACTTC,CASSLDDRPDYEQYF
.,.,TRBV18,TRBJ2-5,TGTGCCAGCTCACCCCCTGACCAGGCGGAGACCCAGTACTTC,CASSPPDQAETQYF
.,few,TRBV6-5,TRBJ2-7,TGTGCCAGCAGTTACGGGGGCAAGAGCTCCTACGAGCAGTACTTC,CASSYGGKSSYEQYF
.,.,TRBV4-2,TRBJ2-7,TGTGCCAGCAGCCAAGAAGGCGGGGCTGCCTACGAGCAGTACTTC,CASSQEGGAAYEQYF